The present T cell receptor beta chain was sequenced within a study of T cells in Graves' hyperthyroidism and ophthalmopathy. Uncontrolled infections, other autoimmune diseases, pregnancy or lactation led to exclusion of patients. Researchers amplified the TCR beta CDR3 regions from RNA transcripts. HTBI primers were used for first-round RT-PCR of the TCR CDR3. Each CDR3 protein is one row after TCRdb ran MiXCR on the multiplex PCR reads. The sample has some 600,000 distinct CDR3 sequences, about 15% seen once. Germline CDR1 reads SGHVS; CDR2 reads FQNEAQ. This CDR3 contains 13 residues. The ends were cut back, 0 bases at V and 4 bases at J, with 7 bases in the middle.

This clonotype was obtained from a woman in her 30s with Graves' hyperthyroidism that later progressed to Graves' ophthalmopathy. Sequenced input: blood. J is TRBJ2-7 and V is TRBV7-8; D is unresolved. The CDR3 loop reads CASSLANTYEQYF. The CDR3 DNA sequence: TGTGCCAGCAGCTTAGCAAACACTTACGAGCAGTACTTC.